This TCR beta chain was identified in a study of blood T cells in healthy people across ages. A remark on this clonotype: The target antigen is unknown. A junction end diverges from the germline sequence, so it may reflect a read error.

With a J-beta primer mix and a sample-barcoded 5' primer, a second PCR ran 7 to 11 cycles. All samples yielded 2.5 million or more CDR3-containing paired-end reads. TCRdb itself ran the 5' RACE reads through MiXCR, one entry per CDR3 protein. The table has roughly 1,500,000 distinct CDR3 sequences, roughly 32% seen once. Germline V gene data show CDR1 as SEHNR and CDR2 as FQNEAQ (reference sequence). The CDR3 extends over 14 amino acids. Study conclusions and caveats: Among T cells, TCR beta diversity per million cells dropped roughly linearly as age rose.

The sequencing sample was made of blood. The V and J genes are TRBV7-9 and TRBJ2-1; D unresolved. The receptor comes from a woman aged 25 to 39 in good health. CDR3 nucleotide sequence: TGTGGCAGCAGCCACGGAAGCTCCTACAATGAGCAGTTCTTC. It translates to CGSSHGSSYNEQFF.